This TCR beta chain was captured in a study of vaccination effects on CD4 cells after COVID-19. A note on this clone: Its antigen is unidentified.

The CDR3 sequence is 16 residues long. Germline V gene lookup returns CDR1 MNHNY and CDR2 SVGAGI (reference sequence). The ends were cut back, 2 bases at V and 1 base at J, with 11 bases in the middle. Antigen-specific CD4+ T cells were first expanded with viral peptide pools by the ViraFEST assay and only then sequenced. Culture lasted about 11 days before CD4+ T cell isolation. Vaccinated recipients, who were negative for nucleocapsid antibodies, had no history of SARS-CoV-2 infection. IL-2 medium was substituted for half the medium on days 3 and 7. Broader study findings: After vaccination, at late timepoints, clones induced by infection and by vaccine contracted markedly.

Profiling relied on immunoSEQ multiplex PCR, and the TCRdb table lists in-frame clones only, not all of them. The sample carries 71,000 or so clones, approximately 72% recorded once. The sequence was obtained from a human donor who received a COVID-19 vaccine. The material was CD4+ T cells from PBMCs cultured with HCoV-OC43 spike peptides, obtained before COVID-19 vaccination. The subset was: HCoV-OC43 spike overlapping peptide pool stimulation. The chain is built from TRBV6-6 and TRBJ1-4; D is perhaps TRBD1 (6 bases). CDR3 region: CASSYGRGGTNEKLFF. Written as DNA, the CDR3 is TGTGCCAGCAGTTACGGCAGGGGAGGAACTAATGAAAAACTGTTTTTT.